This T cell receptor (beta chain) comes out of a study of blood T cell repertoires in COVID-19. About the study: Researchers got acute and convalescent COVID-19 samples from the United States, Italy and Spain. T cells, B-cell-depleted T cells, or PBMCs provided the cDNA or gDNA that served as material.

The V end lost 8 bases, the J end lost 3 bases, and 10 bases lay between the germline ends. Germline-derived CDR1 and CDR2 are MNHEY and SMNVEV (reference sequence). The CDR3 sequence is 12 residues long. In the source study's methods: It was from reference gene primer amplification that nucleated cell counts were estimated. Repertoires were generated with immunoSEQ multiplex PCR, while TCRdb's copy carries only in-frame clones and drops some. The V and J calls and clone size come from that table; D and trimming were worked out from the DNA. Among 100,000 to 150,000 clones listed, 88% were seen once.

The chain has TRBV27 and TRBJ2-5, with TRBD2 as a possible D gene (6 bases). The clonotype was recovered from a human donor in a cohort sampled during active COVID-19. Sequenced input: peripheral blood. CDR3 sequence: CASVPGEETQYF. The CDR3 DNA is TGTGCCAGCGTACCGGGGGAAGAGACCCAGTACTTC.